In its sample, the clone carrying this TCR beta chain was seen a few times. Its antigen is unknown. MiXCR was run by TCRdb on the RT-PCR reads, yielding one entry per CDR3 protein. The sample holds about 500,000 distinct CDR3 sequences, about 17% seen once. The data belong to a study of response to subunit inactivated influenza vaccine. Study-wide points: Authors suggested that a seasonal influenza vaccination recruits few new T cells each time.

CDR3 length: 12 residues. V was pared by 10 bases and J by 7 bases, with 6 bases of the junction left unmatched. Germline-derived CDR1 and CDR2 are WSHSY and SAAADI. The chain combines TRBV10-2 with TRBJ1-1; 10 bases map to TRBD1. The starting material was CD4+ T cells sorted from PBMCs, obtained around 25 months after vaccination. The clonotype comes from a man between 50 and 70 years old who received an inactivated influenza vaccine. The DNA for the CDR3 is TGCGCCACCAGACAGGGGGCGGTTGAAGCTTTCTTT. The encoded protein is CATRQGAVEAFF.